Each of the 25 T cell receptor beta chains below was sequenced from the same sample in a study of cytomegalovirus exposure and HLA in healthy donors. The primer mix had 60 Vbeta and 13 Jbeta primers. Clones were read by immunoSEQ multiplex PCR, and TCRdb kept only the in-frame ones, dropping some. The table includes some 130,000 clones, over 80% detected once. Source material: PBMCs. Receptors were obtained from a boy aged 10-17 years in good health and CMV-seronegative.

The chain joins TRBV29-1 to TRBJ2-5; 7 nucleotides match TRBD2. Judging by the DNA end, TRBJ2-7 fits better; the J call may be wrong. CDR1 is SQVTM and CDR2 is ANQGSEA in the germline V gene. The CDR3 is 15 residues long. CDR3 coding DNA: TGCAGCGTTGAAATGGACTTGGGGGGGTCCTACGAGCAGTACTTC. Its translation is CSVEMDLGGSYEQYF.

V and J are TRBV30 and TRBJ2-7, with D unclear. The CDR3 extends over 12 amino acids. CDR1 GTSNPN and CDR2 SVGIG come from the germline V gene (reference sequence). Deletions cut 4 bases from V and 7 bases from J, with 14 bases between. The CDR3 protein is CAWTTTGSEQYF. CDR3 DNA: TGTGCCTGGACCACTACCGGATCAGAGCAGTACTTC.

This sequence joins TRBV7-2 and TRBJ2-7; the match to TRBD2 covers 10 bases. This CDR3 has 15 residues. J gave up 3 bases and V 3 bases, and 5 bases lay outside the gene matches. Germline V gives CDR1 SGHTA, CDR2 FQGNSA. CDR3 sequence: CASSFTSGKDYEQYF. Written as DNA, the CDR3 is TGTGCCAGCAGCTTTACTAGCGGGAAAGACTACGAGCAGTACTTC. Full variable domain (rest looked up from reference TRBV7-2 and TRBJ2-7): GAGVSQSPSNKVTEKGKDVELRCDPISGHTALYWYRQSLGQGLEFLIYFQGNSAPDKSGLPSDRFSAERTGGSVSTLTIQRTQQEDSAVYLCASSFTSGKDYEQYFGPGTRLTVT.

In nucleotides, the CDR3 is TGTGCCGGAACTAGCGGGAGGACAGATACGCAGTATTTT. It translates to CAGTSGRTDTQYF. This chain uses TRBV6-1 with TRBJ2-3; 12 bases match TRBD2. The CDR3 sequence is 13 residues long. Germline CDR1 MNHNS, CDR2 SASEGT. V was pared by 11 bases and J by 3 bases, with 3 bases of the junction left unmatched.

The rearrangement uses TRBV19 and TRBJ2-1, with TRBD2 identical over 15 bases. This CDR3 is built from 15 residues. The germline CDR1 and CDR2 sequences are LNHDA and SQIVND (reference sequence). V shed 5 bases, J shed 8 bases, and the junction held 4 bases outside the gene matches. The CDR3 protein is CASSFGLAGGDEQFF. The CDR3 DNA follows: TGTGCCAGTAGTTTCGGACTAGCGGGGGGGGATGAGCAGTTCTTC.

The chain carries TRBV29-1 and TRBJ2-2; possibly TRBD2 for D (7 bases). V was trimmed by 7 bases and J by 6 bases, leaving 15 bases between them. This CDR3 has 13 amino acids. From germline, CDR1 is SQVTM and CDR2 ANQGSEA. CDR3 sequence: CSAPMGGPGELFF. The CDR3 DNA sequence: TGCAGCGCCCCCATGGGGGGGCCCGGGGAGCTGTTTTTT.

The chain has TRBV6-6 and TRBJ1-1; 8 bases are a match to TRBD1. CDR1 MNHNY and CDR2 SVGAGI come from the germline V gene (reference sequence). The J segment lost 4 bases and the V segment lost 6 bases, leaving 4 bases of the junction unmatched. The CDR3 consists of 13 residues. CDR3 nucleotides: TGTGCCAGCAGCAGGACAGGGTCCACTGAAGCTTTCTTT. Its translation is CASSRTGSTEAFF.

This clone was counted once. This chain uses TRBV2 with TRBJ2-7; D remains ambiguous. The V end was cut by 0 bases, the J end by 3 bases, with 12 bases between. Per the germline V gene, CDR1 is SNHLY and CDR2 is FYNNEI. The CDR3 loop spans 15 amino acids. The chain's CDR3 is CASSEAPELIYEQYF. The CDR3 nucleotides are TGTGCCAGCAGTGAAGCGCCCGAGTTAATCTACGAGCAGTACTTC.

This chain links TRBV2 with TRBJ1-4; the D gene is possibly TRBD1 (6 bases). The V end lost 2 bases, the J end lost 5 bases, and 33 bases lay between the germline ends. The CDR3 is 22 amino acids. The germline CDR1 and CDR2 sequences are SNHLY and FYNNEI. CDR3 nucleotide sequence: TGTGCCAGCAGTGAATTTAGTTGGACAGCTGGCCTTGGAACCCAAGGGAATGAAAAACTGTTTTTT. Translated, it gives CASSEFSWTAGLGTQGNEKLFF. The full variable domain, in which reference TRBV2 and TRBJ1-4 provide the parts outside the CDR3, is EPEVTQTPSHQVTQMGQEVILRCVPISNHLYFYWYRQILGQKVEFLVSFYNNEISEKSEIFDDQFSVERPDGSNFTLKIRSTKLEDSAMYFCASSEFSWTAGLGTQGNEKLFFGSGTQLSVL.

V gene TRBV23-1 combines with J gene TRBJ2-7; a possible D gene is TRBD2 (5 bases). TRBV23-1 is assigned to the ORF class and has an uncertain function. V was trimmed by 8 bases and J by 0 bases, leaving 14 bases between them. The CDR3 has 14 residues. The CDR3 sequence is CASPPEESSYEQYF. The CDR3 coding sequence is TGCGCCAGCCCCCCGGAGGAAAGCTCCTACGAGCAGTACTTC.

The chain recombines TRBV4-1 with TRBJ2-1; 10 nucleotides align to TRBD2. Trimming removed 5 bases from V and 8 bases from J; junction bases left unmatched: 12. The length of the CDR3 is 16 residues. Germline loops: CDR1 MGHRA, CDR2 YSYEKL. The CDR3 reads CASSGLSGRAADEQFF. CDR3 coding DNA: TGCGCCAGCAGCGGTTTAAGCGGGAGGGCCGCCGATGAGCAGTTCTTC.

The V and J genes are TRBV7-2 and TRBJ1-5, with D uncertain. V was clipped by 3 bases and J by 6 bases, with 12 bases between them. In germline, CDR1 is SGHTA, CDR2 FQGNSA. The CDR3 contains 14 residues. CDR3 in amino acids: CASSFPGGSQPQHF. The CDR3 region has the DNA TGTGCCAGCAGCTTTCCCGGAGGAAGTCAGCCCCAGCATTTT.

This rearrangement joins TRBV12-5 to TRBJ2-1, with TRBD2 as a possible D gene (5 bases). Germline V gene data show CDR1 as LGHNT and CDR2 as FRNRAP. The CDR3 sequence is 16 residues long. V shed 2 bases and J shed 2 bases, with 13 bases lying between them. Here the CDR3 DNA reads TGTGCTAGTGGTTTGTGGCTAGCCGACACCTACAATGAGCAGTTCTTC. Its protein is CASGLWLADTYNEQFF.

The chain employs TRBV29-1 and TRBJ2-1; the match to TRBD1 covers 8 bases. With V trimmed by 7 bases and J by 4 bases, 9 bases remained unmatched. The CDR3 consists of 14 residues. The V gene's germline CDR1 is SQVTM and CDR2 ANQGSEA. The CDR3 loop is CSGGDRTEYNEQFF. CDR3 in DNA: TGCAGCGGGGGGGACAGGACAGAATACAATGAGCAGTTCTTC.

The rearrangement uses TRBV6-6 and TRBJ1-1; TRBD1 agrees at 7 bases. The V gene's germline CDR1 is MNHNY and CDR2 SVGAGI (reference sequence). V trimming: 2 bases; J trimming: 6 bases; junction bases outside the gene matches: 9. This CDR3 contains 15 residues. The CDR3 nucleotides read TGTGCCAGCAGTTACGGGCAGGGGGGTAGGGCTGAAGCTTTCTTT. Translating it yields CASSYGQGGRAEAFF.

V is TRBV5-1 and J is TRBJ2-3; possible D gene TRBD1, 6 bases. This CDR3 contains 15 residues. Trimming shortened V by 4 bases and J by 3 bases, and 15 bases separated the two germline ends. The germline V gene encodes CDR1 SGHRS and CDR2 YFSETQ. Here the CDR3 reads CASSPDRQKTDTQYF. The CDR3 DNA sequence: TGCGCCAGCAGCCCGGACAGACAAAAGACAGATACGCAGTATTTT.

Remarks on this clone: One junction end disagrees with the germline gene, perhaps due to a read error. The rearrangement uses TRBV7-9 and TRBJ2-2, with 7 bases that match TRBD2. Germline values: CDR1 SEHNR, CDR2 FQNEAQ (reference sequence). The CDR3 sequence is 17 residues long. The DNA of the CDR3 is TGTTCCAGCAGCCTTCCCGCGGGAGATCGTAGCACCGGGGAGCTGTTTTTT. Translation: CSSSLPAGDRSTGELFF.

The gene calls are TRBV6-5 and TRBJ2-5; D might be TRBD1 (6 bases). The ends were cut back, 0 bases at V and 4 bases at J, with 15 bases in the middle. Germline CDR1 is MNHEY and CDR2 is SVGAGI. The CDR3 runs 16 residues. Here the CDR3 reads CASSYSGRGSGETQYF. The DNA of the CDR3 is TGTGCCAGCAGTTACTCGGGCAGGGGTAGTGGAGAGACCCAGTACTTC.

In its sample, this clone ranks as medium-sized. The rearrangement joins TRBV21-1 to TRBJ2-3; the table's TRBD2 call for D was not verified on the DNA. TRBV21-1 is a listed pseudogene. The CDR3 runs to 15 residues. The CDR3, as DNA: TGTGCCAGCAGCAAAGATACTAGCGGCACAGATACGCAGTATTTT. It codes for CASSKDTSGTDTQYF.

V gene TRBV5-6 combines with J gene TRBJ2-5; 10 bases are shared with TRBD2. The CDR3 totals 14 residues. Germline V gene lookup returns CDR1 SGHDT and CDR2 YYEEEE. J was trimmed by 3 bases and V by 4 bases; bases with no gene match: 3. CDR3 coding DNA: TGTGCCAGCAGCCGAGGACTAGCGGAAGAGACCCAGTACTTC. Translated: CASSRGLAEETQYF. The entire variable domain, with the rest obtained from reference TRBV5-6 and TRBJ2-5, is as follows: DAGVTQSPTHLIKTRGQQVTLRCSPKSGHDTVSWYQQALGQGPQFIFQYYEEEERQRGNFPDRFSGHQFPNYSSELNVNALLLGDSALYLCASSRGLAEETQYFGPGTRLLVL.

V gene TRBV11-3 combines with J gene TRBJ2-1; 7 bases fit TRBD2. CDR1 SGHNT and CDR2 YENEEA come from the germline V gene. The CDR3 covers 14 residues. The trim removed 1 base at V and 8 bases at J, leaving 5 bases unmatched. CDR3 residues: CASSLGGSRDEQFF. The CDR3 coding sequence is TGTGCCAGCAGCTTAGGCGGGAGTAGGGATGAGCAGTTCTTC.

V gene TRBV5-4 combines with J gene TRBJ2-1, with 8 bases aligning to TRBD2. With 3 bases clipped from V and 7 bases from J, the junction kept 6 bases outside the gene matches. Per germline, CDR1 SGHNT and CDR2 YYREEE (reference sequence). The CDR3 has 14 amino acids. CDR3 amino acids: CASSSGTRRNEQFF. CDR3 nucleotides: TGTGCCAGCAGCTCCGGGACTAGGAGGAATGAGCAGTTCTTC.

V gene TRBV12-5 combines with J gene TRBJ2-1; tentatively, D is TRBD2 (7 bases). The germline V and J ends were trimmed by 6 bases and 3 bases, with 15 bases remaining between them. Germline V gives CDR1 LGHNT, CDR2 FRNRAP. The CDR3 spans 15 residues. CDR3 amino acids: CASGGGAGHYNEQFF. The CDR3, as DNA: TGTGCTAGTGGGGGGGGAGCGGGACACTACAATGAGCAGTTCTTC. The variable domain in full, with the rest retrieved from reference TRBV12-5 and TRBJ2-1, is DARVTQTPRHKVTEMGQEVTMRCQPILGHNTVFWYRQTMMQGLELLAYFRNRAPLDDSGMPKDRFSAEMPDATLATLKIQPSEPRDSAVYFCASGGGAGHYNEQFFGPGTRLTVL.

The rearrangement joins TRBV2 to TRBJ2-1; the match to TRBD2 covers 14 bases. CDR3 length: 17 amino acids. V gave up 7 bases and J gave up 0 bases; unmatched junction bases: 5. Germline loops: CDR1 SNHLY, CDR2 FYNNEI. DNA for the CDR3: TGTGCCAGCACAGGACTAGCGGGAGGCCTCTCCTACAATGAGCAGTTCTTC. Its translation: CASTGLAGGLSYNEQFF.

The genes are TRBV5-1 and TRBJ2-3, with unresolved D. The CDR3 is made up of 14 amino acids. V was clipped by 1 base and J by 0 bases, with 6 bases between them. CDR1 SGHRS and CDR2 YFSETQ come from the germline V gene. CDR3 DNA sequence: TGCGCCAGCAGCTTGACGGGTAGCACAGATACGCAGTATTTT. Translated, it gives CASSLTGSTDTQYF.